These 28 T cell receptor beta chains were all obtained from the same sample, sequenced in a study of T cells in Graves' hyperthyroidism and ophthalmopathy. There were TCR beta CDR3 regions amplified from RNA transcripts. Using the HTBI primer set, a first-round RT-PCR was run on the TCR CDR3. A single record per CDR3 protein comes from TCRdb applying MiXCR to the multiplex PCR reads. The sample consists of around 400,000 distinct CDR3 sequences, approximately 14% of them appearing once. The sequencing sample was made of blood. These receptors were obtained from a woman aged 60-75 years with Graves' ophthalmopathy.

The table lists this clonotype with many counts. The chain is built from TRBV2 and TRBJ1-2, with TRBD1 as a possible D gene (6 bases). The V gene's germline CDR1 is SNHLY and CDR2 FYNNEI. This CDR3 region has 15 residues. The ends were cut back, 8 bases at V and 8 bases at J, with 24 bases in the middle. The CDR3 region is CASSPSPGHQKGYTF. CDR3 in DNA: TGTGCCAGCTCTCCTTCCCCGGGACACCAGAAGGGCTACACCTTC.

This clonotype was picked up many times. This rearrangement joins TRBV3-1 to TRBJ2-5; 14 bases align to TRBD2. Germline V lookup: CDR1 LGHDT, CDR2 YNNKEL (reference sequence). The CDR3 totals 19 residues. J gave up 2 bases and V 4 bases, and 12 bases lay outside the gene matches. The CDR3 sequence: CASSRTGTSGGAPQETQYF. CDR3 coding DNA: TGTGCCAGCAGCCGAACTGGGACTAGCGGGGGAGCCCCTCAAGAGACCCAGTACTTC.

The sample holds many counts of this clonotype. This chain joins TRBV7-8 and TRBJ2-6; D ambiguous. CDR3 length: 16 amino acids. Trimming removed 4 bases from V and 0 bases from J, with 10 bases in between. The germline V gene encodes CDR1 SGHVS and CDR2 FQNEAQ. The CDR3 here is CASSSSRASGANVLTF. The CDR3 DNA follows: TGTGCCAGCAGCTCAAGTAGGGCCTCTGGGGCCAACGTCCTGACTTTC.

About this clonotype: A read error may account for a junction end that differs from germline. The chain recombines TRBV9 with TRBJ1-1, with TRBD1 matching 8 bases. Germline-derived CDR1 and CDR2 are SGDLS and YYNGEE. The CDR3 has 16 amino acids. Written as DNA, the CDR3 is TGTACCAGCAGCGTAGGACAGGGAACCATGAACACTGAAGCTTTCTTT. Encoded protein: CTSSVGQGTMNTEAFF.

The V and J genes are TRBV12-3 or TRBV12-4 and TRBJ2-2; D uncertain. V was clipped by 3 bases and J by 10 bases, with 15 bases between them. This CDR3 region has 14 residues. The CDR3 bases are TGTGCCAGCAGTTTGAGTTTGGCGGTTATGGAGCTGTTTTTT. It codes for CASSLSLAVMELFF.

This clonotype was detected only a few times. The chain employs TRBV7-2 and TRBJ2-1; perhaps TRBD1 as D (6 bases). The CDR3 is made up of 16 amino acids. Germline V gene data show CDR1 as SGHTA and CDR2 as FQGNSA. V lost 6 bases to trimming and J lost 0 bases, with 15 bases between them. The CDR3 DNA reads TGTGCCAGCAGGCTCGTTGGGGGCAGCTCCTACAATGAGCAGTTCTTC. Translating gives CASRLVGGSSYNEQFF.

V usage is TRBV12-3 or TRBV12-4 and J usage is TRBJ2-2; D possibly corresponds to TRBD2 (6 bases). This CDR3 region has 14 residues. The ends were cut back, 3 bases at V and 3 bases at J, with 8 bases in the middle. The CDR3 DNA follows: TGTGCCAGCAGTTTGCGGGGCGACACCGGGGAGCTGTTTTTT. Translated, it gives CASSLRGDTGELFF.

The genes are TRBV5-4 and TRBJ2-1; no clear D gene. CDR1 SGHNT and CDR2 YYREEE come from the germline V gene (reference sequence). The CDR3 is 16 amino acids. V was clipped by 4 bases and J by 0 bases, with 14 bases between them. Here the CDR3 DNA reads TGTGCCAGCAGCGAAAAACTGGCTAGCTCCTACAATGAGCAGTTCTTC. This gives the protein CASSEKLASSYNEQFF.

This clonotype showed up just a few times. The chain carries TRBV3-1 and TRBJ2-7; D is perhaps TRBD1 (6 bases). The CDR3 has 14 amino acids. Trimming pared 3 bases from V and 4 bases from J, leaving 13 bases between. CDR1 is LGHDT and CDR2 is YNNKEL in the germline V gene (reference sequence). The CDR3 DNA sequence: TGTGCCAGCAGCCACCGGGGACATAATTACGAGCAGTACTTC. Its protein product is CASSHRGHNYEQYF.

This clonotype has only a few counts. This chain links TRBV4-2 with TRBJ2-4, with 7 bases identical to TRBD2. The trim removed 4 bases at V and 3 bases at J, leaving 6 bases unmatched. The CDR3 sequence is 15 residues long. Germline lookup yields CDR1 LGHNA and CDR2 YNFKEQ. CDR3 bases: TGTGCCAGCAGCCTAGAAGGGAGGGACAAAAACATTCAGTACTTC. Translated, it gives CASSLEGRDKNIQYF.

This clonotype was recorded a few times. The chain combines TRBV20-1 with TRBJ1-5; D is ambiguous. The CDR3 covers 14 residues. Germline V gene data show CDR1 as DFQATT and CDR2 as SNEGSKA (reference sequence). Trimming took off 3 bases at V and 2 bases at J, with 11 bases between the two ends. The DNA for the CDR3 is TGCAGTGCTAGCGGGGAGGTTGGCAATCAGCCCCAGCATTTT. Amino acid sequence: CSASGEVGNQPQHF.

CDR3 sequence: CASAGGTNRVYGEKLFF. DNA of the CDR3: TGTGCCAGCGCAGGGGGCACAAATAGGGTATACGGCGAAAAACTGTTTTTT. The genes are TRBV25-1 and TRBJ1-4; the match to TRBD1 covers 8 bases. Germline CDR1 reads MGHDK; CDR2 reads SYGVNS. The J segment lost 8 bases and the V segment lost 8 bases, leaving 19 bases of the junction unmatched. The CDR3 runs 17 residues.

This clonotype was counted many times. The chain recombines TRBV3-1 with TRBJ2-7; 11 nucleotides line up with TRBD2. Germline CDR1 reads LGHDT; CDR2 reads YNNKEL (reference sequence). This CDR3 has 14 residues. V was pared by 5 bases and J by 5 bases, with 5 bases of the junction left unmatched. This CDR3 reads CASSISGRAHEQYF. The CDR3 coding sequence is TGTGCCAGCAGCATTAGCGGGAGGGCCCACGAGCAGTACTTC.

The chain carries TRBV18 and TRBJ2-2, with D possibly being TRBD2 (5 bases). From germline, CDR1 is KGHSH and CDR2 LQKENI. The CDR3 runs to 14 residues. Trimming removed 0 bases from V and 6 bases from J, with 8 bases in between. CDR3: CASSPPSGSGELFF. The CDR3 DNA sequence: TGTGCCAGCTCACCACCGTCGGGGTCCGGGGAGCTGTTTTTT.

This clonotype was seen at least ten times. CDR3 DNA: TGCAGTGCTCAAAGCGGGAACTTCTACAATGAGCAGTTCTTC. Residues: CSAQSGNFYNEQFF. V gene TRBV20-1 combines with J gene TRBJ2-1; 7 bases agree with TRBD2. The CDR3 extends over 14 amino acids. CDR1 is DFQATT, CDR2 SNEGSKA, per germline (reference sequence). J lost 3 bases, V lost 5 bases, and 7 bases had no gene match.

The chain is built from TRBV5-6 and TRBJ2-7; 7 positions match TRBD2. V lost 3 bases, J lost 2 bases, and 11 bases stayed unmatched. The CDR3 covers 16 residues. CDR1 and CDR2 (germline): SGHDT, YYEEEE. CDR3 DNA: TGTGCCAGCAGCTATGGGGGGGGTAGCGGACCCTACGAGCAGTACTTC. Protein sequence: CASSYGGGSGPYEQYF.

The chain uses TRBV9 and TRBJ1-1, with a tentative D call TRBD1 (5 bases). Germline V gene lookup returns CDR1 SGDLS and CDR2 YYNGEE. This CDR3 comprises 14 residues. With 0 bases removed from V and 3 bases from J, the gap between germline ends came to 9 bases. The CDR3 region is CASSVVGGDTEAFF. CDR3 nucleotide sequence: TGTGCCAGCAGCGTAGTAGGAGGGGACACTGAAGCTTTCTTT.

This clonotype showed up many times. The rearrangement joins TRBV3-1 to TRBJ2-5, with 7 nucleotides matching TRBD2. The germline V gene encodes CDR1 LGHDT and CDR2 YNNKEL (reference sequence). J lost 4 bases, V lost 3 bases, and 5 bases had no gene match. The CDR3 loop spans 14 amino acids. CDR3 sequence: CASSQREWVETQYF. The CDR3 nucleotides read TGTGCCAGCAGCCAGCGGGAGTGGGTAGAGACCCAGTACTTC.

As concerns this clonotype: A single base separates this from a much larger clone, so it may be a read error. CDR3 region: CSAPDRTVNTGELSF. As DNA, the CDR3 is TGCAGTGCCCCCGACAGAACAGTGAACACCGGGGAGCTGTCTTTT. The genes are TRBV20-1 and TRBJ2-2; D is possibly TRBD1 or TRBD2 (5 bases each). Germline V gene data show CDR1 as DFQATT and CDR2 as SNEGSKA (reference sequence). This CDR3 contains 15 residues.

This clonotype was detected ten times or more. The chain uses TRBV27 and TRBJ2-7; D perhaps matches TRBD2 (7 bases). The V end was cut by 3 bases, the J end by 2 bases, with 14 bases between. Germline CDR1 MNHEY, CDR2 SMNVEV (reference sequence). The CDR3 sequence is 15 residues long. The chain's CDR3 is CASSFSAGAAYEQYF. Written as DNA, the CDR3 is TGTGCCAGCAGTTTTTCTGCGGGGGCGGCCTACGAGCAGTACTTC.

This sequence joins TRBV28 and TRBJ2-3, with D unresolved. The CDR3 runs 14 residues. V was trimmed by 2 bases and J by 4 bases, leaving 10 bases between them. CDR1 and CDR2 (germline): MDHEN, SYDVKM. CDR3 sequence reads: CASSLQRRADTQYF. CDR3 sequence (DNA): TGTGCCAGCAGTTTACAACGTAGGGCAGATACGCAGTATTTT.

Many counts were recorded for this clonotype. V usage is TRBV7-3 and J usage is TRBJ2-1; TRBD1 or TRBD2 may be the D gene (5 bases each). Trimming removed 5 bases from V and 5 bases from J, with 10 bases in between. Germline V lookup: CDR1 SGHTA, CDR2 FQGTGA. This CDR3 region has 13 residues. CDR3 loop: CASSRGPHNEQFF. CDR3 nucleotide sequence: TGTGCCAGCAGCCGGGGACCACACAATGAGCAGTTCTTC.

This clonotype was seen ten or more times. The chain uses TRBV7-2 and TRBJ2-3; 7 bases agree with TRBD2. CDR1 and CDR2 from the germline V gene are SGHTA and FQGNSA. V was pared by 5 bases and J by 2 bases, with 4 bases of the junction left unmatched. This CDR3 has 14 amino acids. The CDR3 bases are TGTGCCAGCAGCCTGGGAGGGGTCACAGATACGCAGTATTTT. Encoded protein: CASSLGGVTDTQYF. The whole variable domain, remainder taken from reference TRBV7-2 and TRBJ2-3, is GAGVSQSPSNKVTEKGKDVELRCDPISGHTALYWYRQSLGQGLEFLIYFQGNSAPDKSGLPSDRFSAERTGGSVSTLTIQRTQQEDSAVYLCASSLGGVTDTQYFGPGTRLTVL.

The chain carries TRBV5-1 and TRBJ2-1, with 9 bases matching TRBD2. V dropped 6 bases and J dropped 5; count of bases not matched to a gene: 3. In germline, CDR1 is SGHRS, CDR2 YFSETQ. This CDR3 contains 13 residues. The CDR3 here is CASTASGNNEQFF. CDR3 coding DNA: TGCGCCAGCACCGCTAGCGGGAACAATGAGCAGTTCTTC.

This clonotype was seen a few times. The chain combines TRBV5-1 with TRBJ1-1; unclear D gene. Between the trimmed V and J ends, which lost 0 bases and 3 bases, there was a span of 9 bases. This CDR3 is 14 amino acids long. CDR1 is SGHRS, CDR2 YFSETQ, per germline. This chain's CDR3 is CASSLERTYTEAFF. Written as DNA, the CDR3 is TGCGCCAGCAGCTTGGAACGGACTTACACTGAAGCTTTCTTT.

This clonotype showed up many times. The CDR3 DNA reads TGCGCCAGCAGCAACAATGCGGGACAGGGGGACACCGGGGAGCTGTTTTTT. This gives the protein CASSNNAGQGDTGELFF. The chain uses TRBV5-1 and TRBJ2-2; 11 nucleotides agree with TRBD1. This CDR3 contains 17 residues. Germline-derived CDR1 and CDR2 are SGHRS and YFSETQ. J lost 3 bases, V lost 4 bases, and 8 bases had no gene match.

A few counts support this clonotype. The V call is TRBV7-3, the J call TRBJ2-1; D tentatively fits TRBD1 or TRBD2 (6 bases each). This CDR3 is built from 16 residues. Germline assignment: CDR1 SGHTA and CDR2 FQGTGA. Trimming cost V 3 bases and J 7 bases, with 19 bases left between them. The CDR3 protein is CASSLGRGRFGNEQFF. The CDR3 DNA follows: TGTGCCAGCAGCTTGGGACGGGGGCGGTTCGGGAATGAGCAGTTCTTC. Together with reference TRBV7-3 and TRBJ2-1, the CDR3 gives the full variable domain: GAGVSQTPSNKVTEKGKYVELRCDPISGHTALYWYRQSLGQGPEFLIYFQGTGAADDSGLPNDRFFAVRPEGSVSTLKIQRTERGDSAVYLCASSLGRGRFGNEQFFGPGTRLTVL.

This chain links TRBV10-3 with TRBJ1-1, with D possibly being TRBD1 (5 bases). Per the germline V gene, CDR1 is ENHRY and CDR2 is SYGVKD. This CDR3 region has 16 residues. The germline V and J ends were trimmed by 0 bases and 1 base, with 12 bases remaining between them. The CDR3 spells CAISESRQYKNTEAFF. CDR3 nucleotide sequence: TGTGCCATCAGTGAGTCTAGACAGTATAAGAACACTGAAGCTTTCTTT.